Listed below are T cell receptor beta chains from one sample, sequenced in a study of T cells after yellow fever vaccination. TCRdb re-called the 5' RACE reads with MiXCR, one entry per CDR3 protein. The data contain about 340,000 distinct CDR3 sequences, 9.5% to 15% of them singletons. This material consisted of CD4+ T cells sorted from PBMCs, taken 15 days after the yellow fever booster vaccination. These receptors were obtained from a young man who received the YFV17D yellow fever vaccine. Both conserved end residues are part of each CDR3. D genes are given only for firm matches. Size values are once, few and many counts, or a class for expanded clones, and some rows have none.

D	size	J	V	CDR3	DNA
TRBD2	.	TRBJ2-6	TRBV20-1	CSDTPGLAGPSSGANVLTF	TGCAGTGATACGCCAGGACTAGCGGGGCCAAGCTCTGGGGCCAACGTCCTGACTTTC
.	.	TRBJ1-1	TRBV19	CASRRAANPLNSGTEAFF	TGTGCCAGTAGAAGGGCAGCCAACCCTTTGAACTCGGGCACTGAAGCTTTCTTT
.	.	TRBJ1-1	TRBV6-5	CASSHSGRGTEAFF	TGTGCCAGCAGCCATTCAGGGAGAGGGACTGAAGCTTTCTTT
.	few	TRBJ1-4	TRBV7-8	CASSPDVATNEKLFF	TGTGCCAGCAGCCCGGACGTCGCAACTAATGAAAAACTGTTTTTT
TRBD1	few	TRBJ2-5	TRBV12-3/TRBV12-4	CASRGQGWQETQYF	TGTGCCAGCAGAGGACAGGGGTGGCAAGAGACCCAGTACTTC
.	few	TRBJ2-5	TRBV29-1	CSVKGRLGETQYF	TGCAGCGTAAAGGGCCGACTCGGAGAGACCCAGTACTTC
TRBD2	few	TRBJ2-1	TRBV9	CASSVQGLADNEQFF	TGTGCCAGCAGCGTACAGGGACTAGCGGACAATGAGCAGTTCTTC
TRBD1	.	TRBJ2-2	TRBV5-1	CASRPLPGQGNTGELFF	TGCGCCAGCAGACCCCTACCGGGACAGGGGAACACCGGGGAGCTGTTTTTT
.	few	TRBJ2-7	TRBV30	CAWTAGAYEQYF	TGTGCCTGGACGGCAGGGGCCTACGAGCAGTACTTC
.	.	TRBJ2-3	TRBV7-2	CASSTLVDTQYF	TGTGCCAGCAGCACGTTAGTAGATACGCAGTATTTT
TRBD2	.	TRBJ2-3	TRBV4-3	CASSHPGTSGGTFTQYF	TGCGCCAGCAGCCACCCCGGGACTAGCGGGGGGACCTTTACGCAGTATTTT
.	few	TRBJ2-5	TRBV15	CATGKHPGGETQYF	TGTGCCACCGGCAAACACCCTGGGGGGGAGACCCAGTACTTC
TRBD1	.	TRBJ2-7	TRBV20-1	CSACPGQGGSYEQYF	TGCAGTGCTTGCCCGGGACAGGGGGGTTCCTACGAGCAGTACTTC
TRBD1	many	TRBJ2-7	TRBV29-1	CSVANLQGAHEQYF	TGCAGCGTTGCAAACCTACAGGGGGCCCACGAGCAGTACTTC
TRBD1	.	TRBJ1-1	TRBV5-1	CASSLVFGQGWTEAFF	TGCGCCAGCAGCTTGGTCTTTGGACAGGGGTGGACTGAAGCTTTCTTT
.	.	TRBJ1-6	TRBV5-1	CASSFGRVNNSPLHF	TGCGCCAGCAGCTTTGGCAGGGTGAATAATTCACCCCTCCACTTT
.	.	TRBJ2-1	TRBV5-1	CASRILSNEQFF	TGCGCCAGCCGAATCCTCTCCAATGAGCAGTTCTTC
TRBD1	few	TRBJ2-7	TRBV7-9	CASSLRTGWSLGYEQYF	TGTGCCAGCAGCTTACGGACAGGGTGGTCCCTGGGATACGAGCAGTACTTC
TRBD2	.	TRBJ2-5	TRBV5-1	CASSLSLAGPRGTQYF	TGCGCCAGCAGCTTGAGTCTAGCGGGGCCGCGGGGGACCCAGTACTTC
TRBD1	many	TRBJ1-2	TRBV7-2	CASSSGQNYGYTF	TGTGCCAGCAGCTCGGGACAGAACTATGGCTACACCTTC
.	.	TRBJ1-2	TRBV3-1	CASSQDADLLRYTF	TGTGCCAGCAGCCAAGATGCGGACCTCCTCCGCTACACCTTC
.	few	TRBJ1-1	TRBV7-9	CASSLGGLRNTEAFF	TGTGCCAGCAGCTTAGGGGGGCTGAGGAACACTGAAGCTTTCTTT
.	.	TRBJ1-1	TRBV12-3/TRBV12-4	CASSIRDSNTEAFF	TGTGCCAGCAGCATTCGGGACTCGAACACTGAAGCTTTCTTT
.	few	TRBJ2-3	TRBV7-2	CASSLKADTSTDTQYF	TGTGCCAGCAGCTTGAAGGCAGACACTAGCACAGATACGCAGTATTTT
TRBD2	.	TRBJ2-5	TRBV7-9	CASSRPGTRRETQYF	TGTGCCAGCAGCCGCCCCGGGACTAGGAGGGAGACCCAGTACTTC
TRBD2	.	TRBJ2-5	TRBV7-2	CASSLARVGGGTQETQYF	TGTGCCAGCAGCTTAGCGCGTGTAGGCGGGGGTACCCAAGAGACCCAGTACTTC
TRBD1	few	TRBJ2-7	TRBV29-1	CSVQGPGQLEQYF	TGCAGCGTCCAAGGCCCGGGACAGCTCGAGCAGTACTTC
.	.	TRBJ2-7	TRBV7-2	CASSLGGAAGEQYF	TGTGCCAGCAGCTTAGGGGGGGCAGCTGGTGAGCAGTACTTC
.	many	TRBJ2-2	TRBV2	CASSDFTGELFF	TGTGCCAGCAGTGACTTTACCGGGGAGCTGTTTTTT
TRBD1	.	TRBJ2-3	TRBV6-5	CASRWTGADTQYF	TGTGCCAGCAGATGGACAGGGGCGGATACGCAGTATTTT
TRBD2	few	TRBJ2-3	TRBV6-2/TRBV6-3	CASSSRLAGEITDTQYF	TGTGCCAGCAGTTCCCGACTAGCGGGGGAGATCACAGATACGCAGTATTTT
TRBD2	.	TRBJ2-3	TRBV5-4	CASSQGGLAGGSADTQYF	TGTGCCAGCAGCCAGGGCGGACTAGCGGGGGGTAGTGCAGATACGCAGTATTTT
.	few	TRBJ1-1	TRBV5-5	CASSLIAANTEAFF	TGTGCCAGCAGCCTGATCGCGGCCAACACTGAAGCTTTCTTT
.	few	TRBJ1-2	TRBV4-3	CASTRGRGRDYGYTF	TGCGCCAGCACCCGGGGCCGGGGTCGGGACTATGGCTACACCTTC
TRBD1	many	TRBJ1-2	TRBV7-2	CASSSRGGPGQGLHGYTF	TGTGCCAGCAGCTCCCGCGGGGGGCCGGGACAGGGACTCCATGGCTACACCTTC
TRBD2	many	TRBJ2-5	TRBV5-1	CASSPGLAGGPGQETQYF	TGCGCCAGCAGTCCCGGACTAGCGGGGGGGCCGGGGCAAGAGACCCAGTACTTC
.	.	TRBJ1-2	TRBV6-1	CASSEKSTADHYGYTF	TGTGCCAGCAGTGAGAAGTCAACGGCCGACCACTATGGCTACACCTTC
TRBD2	.	TRBJ2-3	TRBV24-1	CATSESGTSGNTQYF	TGTGCCACCAGTGAATCCGGGACTAGCGGTAATACGCAGTATTTT
.	.	TRBJ2-7	TRBV6-6	CASERTVLSYEQYF	TGTGCCAGTGAACGGACGGTCCTCTCCTACGAGCAGTACTTC
TRBD2	few	TRBJ2-1	TRBV20-1	CSAMSGGASYEQFF	TGCAGTGCTATGAGCGGGGGGGCCTCGTATGAGCAGTTCTTC
TRBD1	few	TRBJ2-7	TRBV10-2	CATRDRAGEQYF	TGCGCCACCCGGGACAGGGCGGGGGAGCAGTACTTC
TRBD1	.	TRBJ2-5	TRBV20-1	CSASRDRGETQYF	TGCAGTGCTAGCCGGGACAGGGGAGAGACCCAGTACTTC
.	few	TRBJ2-3	TRBV5-4	CASSWNSPDTQYF	TGTGCCAGCAGCTGGAACAGCCCAGATACGCAGTATTTT
.	many	TRBJ1-3	TRBV7-2	CASSPRSGNTIYF	TGTGCCAGCAGCCCACGCTCTGGAAACACCATATATTTT
TRBD1	few	TRBJ2-3	TRBV12-3/TRBV12-4	CASSLGPGTGPDTQYF	TGTGCCAGCAGTTTGGGCCCCGGGACAGGGCCAGATACGCAGTATTTT
.	few	TRBJ1-1	TRBV19	CAVEGNTEAFF	TGTGCCGTCGAGGGGAACACTGAAGCTTTCTTT
.	many	TRBJ1-3	TRBV3-1	CASSQDSGNTIYF	TGTGCCAGCAGTCAGGACTCTGGAAACACCATATATTTT
TRBD2	once	TRBJ2-3	TRBV7-3	CASSSGLAGGGGTQYF	TGTGCCAGCAGCTCCGGACTAGCGGGGGGAGGAGGTACGCAGTATTTT
.	.	TRBJ2-1	TRBV10-3	CAISGHGEQFF	TGTGCCATCAGTGGGCATGGGGAGCAGTTCTTC
.	.	TRBJ1-6	TRBV7-9	CASSLGGTDSPLHF	TGTGCCAGCAGCTTAGGAGGCACGGATTCACCCCTCCACTTT
.	.	TRBJ1-2	TRBV27	CATAGWGYYGYTF	TGTGCCACCGCAGGGTGGGGGTACTATGGCTACACCTTC
.	.	TRBJ1-1	TRBV5-6	CASSLWSASSTEAFF	TGTGCCAGCAGCTTGTGGTCAGCTTCGAGCACTGAAGCTTTCTTT
.	.	TRBJ2-2	TRBV19	CASSPSPPQGLGELFF	TGTGCCAGTAGTCCCAGCCCCCCACAAGGGTTAGGGGAGCTGTTTTTT